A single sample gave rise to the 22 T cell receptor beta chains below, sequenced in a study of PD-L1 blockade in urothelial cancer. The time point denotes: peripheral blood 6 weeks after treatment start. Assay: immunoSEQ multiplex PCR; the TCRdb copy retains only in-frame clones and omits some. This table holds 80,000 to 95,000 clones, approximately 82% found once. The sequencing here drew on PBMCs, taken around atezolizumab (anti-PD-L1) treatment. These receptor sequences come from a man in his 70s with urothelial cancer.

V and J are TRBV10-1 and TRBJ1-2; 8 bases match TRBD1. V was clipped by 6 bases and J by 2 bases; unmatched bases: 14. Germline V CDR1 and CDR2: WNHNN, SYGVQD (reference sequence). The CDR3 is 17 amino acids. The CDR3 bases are TGCGCCAGCAGCTCCGAGGACAGGGCCCTTTTCAACTATGGCTACACCTTC. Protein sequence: CASSSEDRALFNYGYTF.

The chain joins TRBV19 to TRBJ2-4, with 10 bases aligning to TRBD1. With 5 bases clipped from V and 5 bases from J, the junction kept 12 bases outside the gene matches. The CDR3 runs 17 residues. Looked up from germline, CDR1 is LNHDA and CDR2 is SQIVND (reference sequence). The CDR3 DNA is TGTGCCAGTAGTCCCCTAAGTGCCGGGACAGGGGAAAACATTCAGTACTTC. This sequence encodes CASSPLSAGTGENIQYF.

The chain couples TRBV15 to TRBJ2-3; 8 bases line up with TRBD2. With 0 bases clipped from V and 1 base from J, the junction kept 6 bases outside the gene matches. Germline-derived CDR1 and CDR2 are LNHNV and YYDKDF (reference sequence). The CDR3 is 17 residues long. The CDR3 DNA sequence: TGTGCCACCAGCAGAGATTACGGGGGGGCGGGCACAGATACGCAGTATTTT. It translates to CATSRDYGGAGTDTQYF.

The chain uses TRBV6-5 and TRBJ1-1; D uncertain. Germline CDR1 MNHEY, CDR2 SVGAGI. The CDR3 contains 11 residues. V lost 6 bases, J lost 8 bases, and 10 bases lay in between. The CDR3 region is CASRDLLEAFF. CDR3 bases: TGTGCCAGCAGGGACTTATTGGAAGCTTTCTTT.

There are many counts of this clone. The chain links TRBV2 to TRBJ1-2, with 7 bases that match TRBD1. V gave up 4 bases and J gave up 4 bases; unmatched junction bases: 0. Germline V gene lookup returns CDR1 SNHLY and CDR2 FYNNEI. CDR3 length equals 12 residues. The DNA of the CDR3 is TGTGCCAGCAGTGCAGGGGGCTATGGCTACACCTTC. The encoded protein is CASSAGGYGYTF.

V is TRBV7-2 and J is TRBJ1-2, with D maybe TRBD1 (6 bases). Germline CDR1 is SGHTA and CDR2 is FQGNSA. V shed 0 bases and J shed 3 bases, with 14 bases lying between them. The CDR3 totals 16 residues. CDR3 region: CASSLAGTRNDYGYTF. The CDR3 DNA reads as TGTGCCAGCAGCTTAGCTGGGACACGAAATGACTATGGCTACACCTTC. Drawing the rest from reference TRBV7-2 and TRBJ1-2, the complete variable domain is GAGVSQSPSNKVTEKGKDVELRCDPISGHTALYWYRQSLGQGLEFLIYFQGNSAPDKSGLPSDRFSAERTGGSVSTLTIQRTQQEDSAVYLCASSLAGTRNDYGYTFGSGTRLTVV.

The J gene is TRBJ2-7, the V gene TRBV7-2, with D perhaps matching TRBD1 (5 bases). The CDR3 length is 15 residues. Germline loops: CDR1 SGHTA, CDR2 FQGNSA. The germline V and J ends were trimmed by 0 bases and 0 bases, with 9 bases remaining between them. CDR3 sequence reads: CASSLAHQGSYEQYF. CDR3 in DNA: TGTGCCAGCAGCTTAGCGCATCAGGGCTCCTACGAGCAGTACTTC.

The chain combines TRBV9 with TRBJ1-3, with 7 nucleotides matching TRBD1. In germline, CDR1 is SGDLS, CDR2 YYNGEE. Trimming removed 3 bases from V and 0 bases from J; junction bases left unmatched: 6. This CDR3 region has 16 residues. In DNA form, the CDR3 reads TGTGCCAGCAGCGCCCGACAGGGTTTCTCTGGAAACACCATATATTTT. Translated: CASSARQGFSGNTIYF.

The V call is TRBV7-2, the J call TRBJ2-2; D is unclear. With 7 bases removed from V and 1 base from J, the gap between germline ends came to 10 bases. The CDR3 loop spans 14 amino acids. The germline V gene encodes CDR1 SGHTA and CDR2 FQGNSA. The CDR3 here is CASNSPWNTGELFF. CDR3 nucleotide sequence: TGTGCCAGCAACTCCCCATGGAACACCGGGGAGCTGTTTTTT.

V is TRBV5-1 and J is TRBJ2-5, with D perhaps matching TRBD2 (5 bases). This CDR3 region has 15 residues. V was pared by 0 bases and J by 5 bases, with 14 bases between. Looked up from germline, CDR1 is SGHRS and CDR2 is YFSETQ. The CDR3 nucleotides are TGCGCCAGCAGCTTGGCGCCGTCGAGAGGGGAGACCCAGTACTTC. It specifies CASSLAPSRGETQYF.

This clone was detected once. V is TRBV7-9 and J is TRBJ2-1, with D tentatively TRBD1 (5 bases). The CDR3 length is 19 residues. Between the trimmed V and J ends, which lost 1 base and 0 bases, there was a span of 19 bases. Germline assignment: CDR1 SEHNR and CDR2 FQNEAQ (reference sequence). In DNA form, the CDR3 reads TGTGCCAGCAGCTTAGGAGTAGGTGGGGTAGGGGACTCCTACAATGAGCAGTTCTTC. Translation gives CASSLGVGGVGDSYNEQFF.

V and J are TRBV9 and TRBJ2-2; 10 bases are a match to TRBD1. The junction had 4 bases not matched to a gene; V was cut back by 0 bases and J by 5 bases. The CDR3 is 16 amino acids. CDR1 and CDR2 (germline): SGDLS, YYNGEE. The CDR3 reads CASSVGPGQGTGELFF. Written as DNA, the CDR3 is TGTGCCAGCAGCGTAGGGCCGGGACAGGGGACCGGGGAGCTGTTTTTT.

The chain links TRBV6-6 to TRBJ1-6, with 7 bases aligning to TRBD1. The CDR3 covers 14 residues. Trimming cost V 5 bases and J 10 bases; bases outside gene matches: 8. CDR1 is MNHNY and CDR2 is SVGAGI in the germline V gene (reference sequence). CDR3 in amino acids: CASSPDRVNSPLHF. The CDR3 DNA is TGTGCCAGCAGTCCTGACAGGGTGAACTCACCCCTCCACTTT.

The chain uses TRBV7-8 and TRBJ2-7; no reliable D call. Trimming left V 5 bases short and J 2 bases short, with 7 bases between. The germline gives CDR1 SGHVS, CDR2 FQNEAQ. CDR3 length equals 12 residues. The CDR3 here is CASSPNTYEQYF. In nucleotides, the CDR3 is TGTGCCAGCAGCCCGAACACCTACGAGCAGTACTTC. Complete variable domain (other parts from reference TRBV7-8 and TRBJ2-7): GAGVSQSPRYKVAKRGQDVALRCDPISGHVSLFWYQQALGQGPEFLTYFQNEAQLDKSGLPSDRFFAERPEGSVSTLKIQRTQQEDSAVYLCASSPNTYEQYFGPGTRLTVT.

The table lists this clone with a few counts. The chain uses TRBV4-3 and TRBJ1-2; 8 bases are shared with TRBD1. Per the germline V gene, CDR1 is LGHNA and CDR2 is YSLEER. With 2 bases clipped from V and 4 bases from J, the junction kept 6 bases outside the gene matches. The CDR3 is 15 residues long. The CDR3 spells CASSQQRTGSYGYTF. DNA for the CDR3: TGCGCCAGCAGCCAACAACGGACAGGGAGCTATGGCTACACCTTC.

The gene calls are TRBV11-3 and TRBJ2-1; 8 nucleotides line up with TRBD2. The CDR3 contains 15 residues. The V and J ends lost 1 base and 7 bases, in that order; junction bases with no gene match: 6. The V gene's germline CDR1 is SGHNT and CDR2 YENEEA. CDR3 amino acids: CASSLGGLAGNEQFF. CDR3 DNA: TGTGCCAGCAGCTTAGGGGGCCTAGCGGGTAATGAGCAGTTCTTC. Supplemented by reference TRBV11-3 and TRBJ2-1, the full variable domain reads EAGVVQSPRYKIIEKKQPVAFWCNPISGHNTLYWYLQNLGQGPELLIRYENEEAVDDSQLPKDRFSAERLKGVDSTLKIQPAELGDSAVYLCASSLGGLAGNEQFFGPGTRLTVL.

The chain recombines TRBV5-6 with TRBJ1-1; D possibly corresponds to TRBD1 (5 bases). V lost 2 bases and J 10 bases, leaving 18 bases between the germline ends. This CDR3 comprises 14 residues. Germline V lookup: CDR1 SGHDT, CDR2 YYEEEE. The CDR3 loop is CASSFSGGRGTAFF. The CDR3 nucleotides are TGTGCCAGCAGCTTTAGCGGGGGGAGAGGTACAGCTTTCTTT.

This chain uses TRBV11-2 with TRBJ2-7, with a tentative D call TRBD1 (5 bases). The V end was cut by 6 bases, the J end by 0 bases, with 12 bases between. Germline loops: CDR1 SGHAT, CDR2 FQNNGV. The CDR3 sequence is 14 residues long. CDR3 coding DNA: TGTGCCAGCAGTCCGGACACGAACTCCTACGAGCAGTACTTC. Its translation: CASSPDTNSYEQYF.

The CDR3 loop is CASSLMGQGYNEQFF. CDR3 sequence (DNA): TGTGCCAGCAGCTTAATGGGACAGGGGTACAATGAGCAGTTCTTC. V is TRBV11-3 and J is TRBJ2-1; 10 bases align to TRBD1. CDR1 is SGHNT, CDR2 YENEEA, per germline. The CDR3 is 15 residues long. V was pared by 2 bases and J by 4 bases, with 2 bases of the junction left unmatched.

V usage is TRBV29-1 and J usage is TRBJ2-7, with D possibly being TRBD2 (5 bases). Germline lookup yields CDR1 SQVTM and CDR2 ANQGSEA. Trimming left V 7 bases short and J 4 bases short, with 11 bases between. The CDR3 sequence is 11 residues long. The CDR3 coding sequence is TGCAGCGCGGGGAGAGGTTACGAGCAGTACTTC. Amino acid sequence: CSAGRGYEQYF.

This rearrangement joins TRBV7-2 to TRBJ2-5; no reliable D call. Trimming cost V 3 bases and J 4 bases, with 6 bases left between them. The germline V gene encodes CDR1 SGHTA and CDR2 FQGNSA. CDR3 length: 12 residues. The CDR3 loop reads CASSLAVETQYF. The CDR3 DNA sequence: TGTGCCAGCAGCTTGGCCGTAGAGACCCAGTACTTC.

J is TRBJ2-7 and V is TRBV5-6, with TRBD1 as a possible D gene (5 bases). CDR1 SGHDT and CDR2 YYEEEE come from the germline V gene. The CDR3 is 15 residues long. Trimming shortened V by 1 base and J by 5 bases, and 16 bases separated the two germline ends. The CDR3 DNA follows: TGTGCCAGCAGCTTGATCGGGCAGGGCCCCAACGAGCAGTACTTC. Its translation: CASSLIGQGPNEQYF.